This TCR beta chain was sequenced during a study of blood T cell repertoires in COVID-19. Study summary: The study drew acute and convalescent COVID-19 samples from the United States, Italy and Spain. The cDNA or gDNA used as material had been derived from T cells, B-cell-depleted T cells, or PBMCs.

Authors' methods: Using reference gene primer amplification, nucleated cell counts were estimated. The protocol was immunoSEQ multiplex PCR, while the TCRdb copy is restricted to in-frame clones and leaves out a portion. From that table come the V and J calls and clone size; the DNA was used to work out D and trimming. The sample includes 120,000 to 150,000 clones, approximately 90% of them seen just once. This CDR3 comprises 13 residues. Germline V gives CDR1 SGHTA, CDR2 FQGNSA. V lost 5 bases and J 3 bases, leaving 10 bases between the germline ends. The chain combines TRBV7-2 with TRBJ2-5; D might be TRBD2 (5 bases). The TCR originated in a woman between 45 and 65 years old with active or convalescent COVID-19. Specimen: peripheral blood. CDR3 sequence reads: CASSPRTEETQYF. DNA of the CDR3: TGTGCCAGCAGCCCCCGGACTGAAGAGACCCAGTACTTC.